This T cell receptor beta chain was found in a study of blood T cell repertoires in COVID-19. Whole-study context: The study drew acute and convalescent COVID-19 samples from the United States, Italy and Spain.

Measured with immunoSEQ multiplex PCR; TCRdb has only the in-frame clones, and not every one. The sample gives 65,000 to 75,000 clones, around 74% of which show up once; roughly 21% is in the top ten. Germline loops: CDR1 SGHAT, CDR2 FQNNGV. This CDR3 has 15 residues. The trim removed 0 bases at V and 12 bases at J, leaving 11 bases unmatched. The TCR comes from a man between 65 and 79 years old with acute or convalescent COVID-19. V is TRBV11-2 and J is TRBJ2-1; TRBD2 matches 7 bases. Input material: peripheral blood. This CDR3 is CASSLDWAGRGGQFF. CDR3 bases: TGTGCCAGCAGCTTAGATTGGGCAGGTCGCGGGGGGCAGTTCTTC.